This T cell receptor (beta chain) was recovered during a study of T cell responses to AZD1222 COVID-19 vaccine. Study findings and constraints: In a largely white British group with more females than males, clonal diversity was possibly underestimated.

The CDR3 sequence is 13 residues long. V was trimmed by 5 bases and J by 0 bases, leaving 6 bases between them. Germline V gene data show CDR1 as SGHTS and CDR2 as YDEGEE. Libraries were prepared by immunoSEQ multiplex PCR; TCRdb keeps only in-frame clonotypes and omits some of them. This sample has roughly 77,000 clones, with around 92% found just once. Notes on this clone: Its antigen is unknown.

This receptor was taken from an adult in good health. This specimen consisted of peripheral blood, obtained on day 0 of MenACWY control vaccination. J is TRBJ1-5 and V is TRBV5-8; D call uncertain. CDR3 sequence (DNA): TGTGCCAGCAGTGGGTATAGCAATCAGCCCCAGCATTTT. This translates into CASSGYSNQPQHF.